This record concerns one TCR beta chain sequence. The data were taken from a study of blood T cell repertoires in COVID-19. In the study overall: Sites in the United States, Italy and Spain provided acute and convalescent COVID-19 samples. PBMCs, B-cell-depleted T cells, or T cells were the source of the cDNA or gDNA that made up the material.

As handled by the study authors: Cell counts per sample came from amplifying reference gene primers. Clones were read by immunoSEQ multiplex PCR, and TCRdb kept only the in-frame ones, dropping some. V and J calls and clone size follow that table, whereas D and trimming were derived from the DNA. The repertoire includes around 25,000 clones, around four fifths of them detected once, and 67% sits in the top ten. The germline CDR1 and CDR2 sequences are SGHTA and FQGNSA. The CDR3 has 13 amino acids. The V and J ends lost 3 bases and 3 bases respectively, with 8 bases between them. Sample: peripheral blood. This sequence was found in a man between 65 and 85 years old with acute or convalescent COVID-19. This rearrangement joins TRBV7-2 to TRBJ1-1; D is possibly TRBD1 (5 bases). This chain's CDR3 is CASSFGGDTEAFF. CDR3 nucleotide sequence: TGTGCCAGCAGCTTTGGAGGGGACACTGAAGCTTTCTTT.